This T cell receptor (beta chain) derives from a study of blood T cell repertoires in COVID-19. Seattle patient enrollment occurred during active infection, with longitudinal follow-up thereafter. As handled by the study authors: Using reference gene primer amplification, nucleated cell counts were estimated. The assay was immunoSEQ multiplex PCR, and TCRdb's table has in-frame clones only and misses some. That table supplies the V and J calls and clone size; D and trimming were determined from the DNA. The sample records 250,000 to 300,000 clones, roughly nine tenths being singletons. The specimen sequenced was peripheral blood. This receptor was taken from a woman aged 30 to 39 with COVID-19, enrolled during active disease.

In DNA form, the CDR3 reads TGTGCCAGCAGTGAAGCGCTGAGCTCACCGGACACTGAAGCTTTCTTT. Residues: CASSEALSSPDTEAFF. The V and J genes are TRBV6-1 and TRBJ1-1; D remains unclear. The CDR3 is 16 amino acids. CDR1 MNHNS and CDR2 SASEGT come from the germline V gene. Trimming cost V 0 bases and J 3 bases, with 14 bases left between them.